The sequence of this T cell receptor beta chain was determined in a study of T cells in Graves' hyperthyroidism and ophthalmopathy. Study-level information: Prior to any treatment, at the point of initial diagnosis, peripheral blood was collected.

The table lists this clonotype with a count of one. As yet, its antigen is unknown. TCR beta CDR3 regions were amplified from RNA. TCR CDR3 regions were first amplified by RT-PCR with HTBI primers. TCRdb analysed the multiplex PCR reads with MiXCR anew, one entry per CDR3 protein. The repertoire holds 75,000 to 100,000 distinct CDR3 sequences, with around 52% as singletons. It was considered stable Graves' hyperthyroidism when ophthalmopathy did not progress within 18 months. Study outcomes and limitations: Most thyroid-expanded clonotypes above 0.001 were also found in blood. Model predictions of ophthalmopathy came a median approximately 6.8 months before onset.

CDR1 and CDR2 from the germline V gene are SQVTM and ANQGSEA. Trimming removed 4 bases from V and 5 bases from J; junction bases left unmatched: 4. This CDR3 spans 12 amino acids. This TCR was sampled from a middle-aged woman with Graves' hyperthyroidism. The sequenced sample was blood. V gene TRBV29-1 combines with J gene TRBJ1-2; the match to TRBD1 covers 7 bases. The CDR3 protein is CSVAGTEYGYTF. CDR3 sequence (DNA): TGCAGCGTTGCCGGGACAGAGTATGGCTACACCTTC.